Below are 17 T cell receptor beta chains sequenced from a single sample in a study of response to subunit inactivated influenza vaccine. TCRdb re-called the RT-PCR reads with MiXCR, one entry per CDR3 protein. The sample includes 450,000 to 600,000 distinct CDR3 sequences, roughly 8.2% of them seen just once. The sequencing here drew on PBMCs from blood, taken less than 30 months after vaccination. All receptors derive from a man aged 50 to 69 who received an inactivated influenza vaccine.

This clonotype has more than one count but fewer than ten. J is TRBJ2-7 and V is TRBV18, with TRBD2 matching 7 bases. CDR3 size: 14 residues. CDR1 and CDR2 from the germline V gene are KGHSH and LQKENI. Trimming cost V 3 bases and J 3 bases; bases outside gene matches: 5. CDR3 sequence: CASSPPASGYEQYF. The CDR3 nucleotides are TGTGCCAGCTCACCCCCGGCTAGCGGCTACGAGCAGTACTTC. Supplemented by reference TRBV18 and TRBJ2-7, the full variable domain reads NAGVMQNPRHLVRRRGQEARLRCSPMKGHSHVYWYRQLPEEGLKFMVYLQKENIIDESGMPKERFSAEFPKEGPSILRIQQVVRGDSAAYFCASSPPASGYEQYFGPGTRLTVT.

This clonotype has more than one count but fewer than ten. The chain joins TRBV20-1 to TRBJ1-1; perhaps TRBD1 as D (6 bases). From germline, CDR1 is DFQATT and CDR2 SNEGSKA (reference sequence). CDR3 length: 14 amino acids. Between the trimmed V and J ends, which lost 4 bases and 0 bases, there was a span of 12 bases. The CDR3 region has the DNA TGCAGTGCTAAAACGGGACATATGAACACTGAAGCTTTCTTT. Translating gives CSAKTGHMNTEAFF.

The J gene is TRBJ2-5, the V gene TRBV12-3 or TRBV12-4; weak D call: TRBD2 (6 bases). The germline V and J ends were trimmed by 0 bases and 5 bases, with 13 bases remaining between them. This CDR3 has 15 residues. As DNA, the CDR3 is TGTGCCAGCAGTTTAGCGCTAATAGGGAGGGAGACCCAGTACTTC. Its translation: CASSLALIGRETQYF.

The V gene is TRBV15, the J gene TRBJ2-1; 8 nucleotides align to TRBD1. Germline values: CDR1 LNHNV, CDR2 YYDKDF (reference sequence). The V and J ends lost 0 bases and 2 bases, in that order; junction bases with no gene match: 6. This CDR3 is 17 amino acids long. Here the CDR3 DNA reads TGTGCCACCAGCAGAGATATTTGGACAGGGACCTACAATGAGCAGTTCTTC. It yields the protein CATSRDIWTGTYNEQFF.

This clonotype has a count of ten or more. This chain connects TRBV15 to TRBJ2-3, with D possibly matching TRBD2 (5 bases). This CDR3 region has 16 residues. Germline lookup yields CDR1 LNHNV and CDR2 YYDKDF (reference sequence). Trimming removed 0 bases at V and 0 bases at J, with 10 bases between. CDR3 DNA: TGTGCCACCAGCAGAGACCCCGGGAAGAGCACAGATACGCAGTATTTT. It yields the protein CATSRDPGKSTDTQYF.

This clonotype showed up just a few times. CDR3 protein: CASTSIPAGYNEQFF. In nucleotides, the CDR3 is TGTGCCAGCACCTCCATTCCCGCAGGATACAATGAGCAGTTCTTC. The chain joins TRBV28 to TRBJ2-1, with D hard to call. Germline V gene sequence: CDR1 MDHEN, CDR2 SYDVKM. The CDR3 consists of 15 residues. The V end was cut by 7 bases, the J end by 4 bases, with 17 bases between. The full variable domain, in which reference TRBV28 and TRBJ2-1 provide the parts outside the CDR3, is DVKVTQSSRYLVKRTGEKVFLECVQDMDHENMFWYRQDPGLGLRLIYFSYDVKMKEKGDIPEGYSVSREKKERFSLILESASTNQTSMYLCASTSIPAGYNEQFFGPGTRLTVL.

This clonotype has more than one count but fewer than ten. V is TRBV19 and J is TRBJ1-1; perhaps TRBD1 as D (6 bases). Deletions cut 9 bases from V and 1 base from J, with 15 bases between. This CDR3 region has 14 residues. Germline loops: CDR1 LNHDA, CDR2 SQIVND (reference sequence). The CDR3 DNA reads TGTGCCAGCCGACCGGGACACAGGAACACTGAAGCTTTCTTT. Amino acids: CASRPGHRNTEAFF. Combining the CDR3 with reference TRBV19 and TRBJ1-1 gives the whole variable domain DGGITQSPKYLFRKEGQNVTLSCEQNLNHDAMYWYRQDPGQGLRLIYYSQIVNDFQKGDIAEGYSVSREKKESFPLTVTSAQKNPTAFYLCASRPGHRNTEAFFGQGTRLTVV.

The genes are TRBV5-6 and TRBJ1-2; perhaps TRBD1 as D (6 bases). Germline V CDR1 and CDR2: SGHDT, YYEEEE. V was pared by 5 bases and J by 0 bases, with 14 bases between. The CDR3 contains 15 residues. CDR3: CASRARGSANYGYTF. In DNA form, the CDR3 reads TGTGCCAGCAGGGCCAGGGGATCAGCTAACTATGGCTACACCTTC.

A word on this clonotype: Its ends do not fully match the called genes, so a read error is possible. Here the CDR3 reads CASSLGPFGGAETQYF. As DNA, the CDR3 is TGTGCTAGCAGCTTAGGGCCCTTCGGGGGGGCAGAGACCCAGTACTTC. The chain uses TRBV7-7 and TRBJ2-5, with 8 bases aligning to TRBD2. CDR3 length: 16 amino acids. Germline V CDR1 and CDR2: SSHAT, FNYEAQ (reference sequence).

This clonotype has at least ten counts. V and J are TRBV4-3 and TRBJ2-4; either TRBD1 or TRBD2 may supply D (6 bases each). V dropped 0 bases and J dropped 3 bases, with 9 bases sitting between them. The CDR3 loop spans 15 amino acids. From germline, CDR1 is LGHNA and CDR2 YSLEER. CDR3 nucleotide sequence: TGCGCCAGCAGCCAAGAGAGGGGGGACAAAAACATTCAGTACTTC. Amino acids: CASSQERGDKNIQYF.

A few counts support this clonotype. The chain employs TRBV29-1 and TRBJ1-1, with 8 bases matching TRBD1. Germline values: CDR1 SQVTM, CDR2 ANQGSEA. This CDR3 contains 11 residues. V shed 3 bases, J shed 11 bases, and the junction held 5 bases outside the gene matches. The CDR3 DNA sequence: TGCAGCGTTGACGGACAGGGATCGGCTTTCTTT. Its protein is CSVDGQGSAFF.

V gene TRBV20-1 combines with J gene TRBJ2-3; possible D gene TRBD1, 5 bases. CDR3 length: 14 residues. In germline, CDR1 is DFQATT, CDR2 SNEGSKA (reference sequence). V was shortened by 0 bases and J by 6 bases, with 13 bases between the two germline ends. CDR3 DNA sequence: TGCAGTGCTAGAGATCAGGGTGCGAGCGATACGCAGTATTTT. This gives the protein CSARDQGASDTQYF.

The V call is TRBV12-3 or TRBV12-4, the J call TRBJ1-1; D is possibly TRBD1 (6 bases). Trimming stripped 3 bases from V and 0 bases from J, with 14 bases between. There are 16 residues in the CDR3. CDR3 sequence reads: CASSFWNDRMNTEAFF. The CDR3 region has the DNA TGTGCCAGCAGTTTCTGGAACGACAGGATGAACACTGAAGCTTTCTTT.

This clonotype has ten or more counts. The rearrangement joins TRBV19 to TRBJ2-7; no clear D. The CDR3 contains 12 residues. Trimming took off 5 bases at V and 4 bases at J, with 9 bases between the two ends. Germline lookup yields CDR1 LNHDA and CDR2 SQIVND (reference sequence). The CDR3 DNA is TGTGCCAGTAGTCCTCGTCGATACGAGCAGTACTTC. It codes for CASSPRRYEQYF.

The gene calls are TRBV18 and TRBJ1-3; no clear D gene. V lost 0 bases to trimming and J lost 4 bases, with 1 base between them. Germline V gene lookup returns CDR1 KGHSH and CDR2 LQKENI. The CDR3 runs 12 residues. DNA for the CDR3: TGTGCCAGCTCACCACCCGGAAACACCATATATTTT. It specifies CASSPPGNTIYF.

There are a few counts of this clonotype. V and J are TRBV6-2 or TRBV6-3 and TRBJ2-7; no clear D. Germline assignment: CDR1 MNHEY and CDR2 SVGEGT. Trimming left V 5 bases short and J 1 base short, with 9 bases between. The CDR3 extends over 13 amino acids. The CDR3 bases are TGTGCCAGCAGTCACATAGTTTCCTACGAGCAGTACTTC. Its protein is CASSHIVSYEQYF.

This clonotype was counted a few times. This chain links TRBV7-9 with TRBJ2-2, with D uncertain. The V end was cut by 1 base, the J end by 4 bases, with 10 bases between. The germline CDR1 and CDR2 sequences are SEHNR and FQNEAQ (reference sequence). This CDR3 region has 15 residues. The CDR3 DNA reads TGTGCCAGCAGCTTAGTCGCCCAGCCCACCGGGGAGCTGTTTTTT. This gives the protein CASSLVAQPTGELFF.